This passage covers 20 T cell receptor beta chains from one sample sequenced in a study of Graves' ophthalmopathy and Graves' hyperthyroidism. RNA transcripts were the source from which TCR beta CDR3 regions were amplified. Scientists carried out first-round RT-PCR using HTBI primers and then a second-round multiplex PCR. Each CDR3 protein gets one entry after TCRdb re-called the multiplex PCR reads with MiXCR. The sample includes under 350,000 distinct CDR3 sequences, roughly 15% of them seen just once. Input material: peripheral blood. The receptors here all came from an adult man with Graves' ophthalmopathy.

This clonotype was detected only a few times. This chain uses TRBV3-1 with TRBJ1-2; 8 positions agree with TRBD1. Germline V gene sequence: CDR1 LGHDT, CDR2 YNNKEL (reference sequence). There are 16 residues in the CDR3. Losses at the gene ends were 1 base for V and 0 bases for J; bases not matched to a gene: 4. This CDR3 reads CASSQVQGATNYGYTF. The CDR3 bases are TGTGCCAGCAGCCAAGTGCAGGGGGCGACTAACTATGGCTACACCTTC.

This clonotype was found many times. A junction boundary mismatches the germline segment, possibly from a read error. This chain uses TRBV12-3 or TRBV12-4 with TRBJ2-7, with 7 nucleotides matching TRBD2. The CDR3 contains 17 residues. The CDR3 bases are TGTGCCAGCAGCCCCCCGGCTAGCGGACCCTCCTCCAACGAGCAGTACTTC. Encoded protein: CASSPPASGPSSNEQYF.

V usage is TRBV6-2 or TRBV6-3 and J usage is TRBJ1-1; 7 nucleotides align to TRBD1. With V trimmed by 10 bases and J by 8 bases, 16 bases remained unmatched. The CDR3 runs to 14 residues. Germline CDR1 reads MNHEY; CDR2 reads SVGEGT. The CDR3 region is CATRQGGGPDEAFF. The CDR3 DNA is TGTGCCACGAGACAGGGTGGGGGGCCTGACGAAGCTTTCTTT.

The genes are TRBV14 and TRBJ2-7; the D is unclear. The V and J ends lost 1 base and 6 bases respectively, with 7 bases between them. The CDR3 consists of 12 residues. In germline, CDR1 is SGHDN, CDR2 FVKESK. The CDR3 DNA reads TGTGCCAGCAGCCAAGTAACGGGCGAGCAGTACTTC. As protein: CASSQVTGEQYF. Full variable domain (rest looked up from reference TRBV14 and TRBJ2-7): EAGVTQFPSHSVIEKGQTVTLRCDPISGHDNLYWYRRVMGKEIKFLLHFVKESKQDESGMPNNRFLAERTGGTYSTLKVQPAELEDSGVYFCASSQVTGEQYFGPGTRLTVT.

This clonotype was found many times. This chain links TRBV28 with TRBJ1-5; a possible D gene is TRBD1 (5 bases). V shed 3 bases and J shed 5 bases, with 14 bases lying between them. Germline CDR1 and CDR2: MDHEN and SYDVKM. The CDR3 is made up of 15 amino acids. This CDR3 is CASSLDVRGDQPQHF. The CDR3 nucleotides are TGTGCCAGCAGTTTGGACGTGCGGGGGGATCAGCCCCAGCATTTT.

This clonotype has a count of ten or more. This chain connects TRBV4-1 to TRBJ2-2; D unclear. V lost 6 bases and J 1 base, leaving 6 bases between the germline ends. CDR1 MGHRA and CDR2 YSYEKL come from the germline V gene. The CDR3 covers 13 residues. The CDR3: CASRPENTGELFF. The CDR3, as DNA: TGCGCCAGCAGACCGGAGAACACCGGGGAGCTGTTTTTT.

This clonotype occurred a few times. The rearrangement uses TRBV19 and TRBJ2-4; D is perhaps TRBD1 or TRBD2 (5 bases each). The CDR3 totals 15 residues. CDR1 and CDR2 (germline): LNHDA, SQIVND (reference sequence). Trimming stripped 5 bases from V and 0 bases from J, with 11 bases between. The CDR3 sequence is CASSDRGLAKNIQYF. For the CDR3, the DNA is TGTGCCAGTAGTGATCGGGGCCTAGCCAAAAACATTCAGTACTTC.

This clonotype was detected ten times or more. CDR3 residues: CASSLAARAGYTF. The CDR3 nucleotides read TGTGCCAGCAGCTTAGCCGCCCGAGCTGGCTACACCTTC. The V gene is TRBV7-3, the J gene TRBJ1-2; D not resolved. V lost 2 bases to trimming and J lost 7 bases, with 11 bases between them. Germline CDR1 and CDR2: SGHTA and FQGTGA. The CDR3 contains 13 residues.

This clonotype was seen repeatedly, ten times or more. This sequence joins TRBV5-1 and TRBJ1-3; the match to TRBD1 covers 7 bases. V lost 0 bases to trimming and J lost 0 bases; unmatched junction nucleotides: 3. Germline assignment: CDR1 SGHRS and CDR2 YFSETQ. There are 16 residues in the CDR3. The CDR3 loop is CASSLGQGSSGNTIYF. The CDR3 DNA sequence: TGCGCCAGCAGCTTGGGACAGGGAAGCTCTGGAAACACCATATATTTT.

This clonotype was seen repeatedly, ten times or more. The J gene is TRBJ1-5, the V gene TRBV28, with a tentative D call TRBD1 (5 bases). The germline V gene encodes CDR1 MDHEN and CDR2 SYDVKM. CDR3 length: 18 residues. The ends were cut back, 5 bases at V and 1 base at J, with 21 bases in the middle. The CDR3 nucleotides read TGTGCCAGCAGTGACTTCACCGGGACTGCCGACAGCAATCAGCCCCAGCATTTT. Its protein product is CASSDFTGTADSNQPQHF.

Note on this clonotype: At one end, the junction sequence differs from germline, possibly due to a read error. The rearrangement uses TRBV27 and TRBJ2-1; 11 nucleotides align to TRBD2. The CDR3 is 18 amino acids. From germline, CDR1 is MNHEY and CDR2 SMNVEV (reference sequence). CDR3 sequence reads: CASSLYRTRLAGNNDQFF. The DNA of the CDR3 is TGTGCCAGCAGTTTATATCGAACAAGACTAGCGGGGAACAATGATCAGTTCTTC.

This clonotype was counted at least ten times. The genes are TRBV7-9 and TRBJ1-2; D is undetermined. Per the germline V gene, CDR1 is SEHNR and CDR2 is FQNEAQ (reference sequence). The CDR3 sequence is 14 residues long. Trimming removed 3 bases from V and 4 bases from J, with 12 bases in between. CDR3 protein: CASSFDNPPYGYTF. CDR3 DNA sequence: TGTGCCAGCAGCTTCGACAACCCCCCCTATGGCTACACCTTC.

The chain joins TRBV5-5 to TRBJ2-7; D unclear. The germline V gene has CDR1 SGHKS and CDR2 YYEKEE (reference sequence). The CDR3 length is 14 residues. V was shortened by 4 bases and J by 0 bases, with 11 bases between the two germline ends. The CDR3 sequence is CASSQTARSYEQYF. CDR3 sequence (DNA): TGTGCCAGCAGCCAGACTGCTCGCTCCTACGAGCAGTACTTC.

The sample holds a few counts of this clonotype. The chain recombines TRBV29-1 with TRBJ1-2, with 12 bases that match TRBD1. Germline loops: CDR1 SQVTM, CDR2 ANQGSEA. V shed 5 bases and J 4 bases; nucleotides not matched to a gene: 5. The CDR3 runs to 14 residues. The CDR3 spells CSVPGTGGFYGYTF. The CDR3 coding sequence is TGCAGCGTTCCCGGGACAGGGGGCTTCTATGGCTACACCTTC.

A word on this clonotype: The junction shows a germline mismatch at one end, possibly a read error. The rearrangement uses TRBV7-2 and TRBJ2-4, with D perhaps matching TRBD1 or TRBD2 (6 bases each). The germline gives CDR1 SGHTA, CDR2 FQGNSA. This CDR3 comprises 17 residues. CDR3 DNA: TGTGCCAGCAGTTTAGCGCTGGGGGGCTGGGCCAAAAACATTCAGTACTTC. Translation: CASSLALGGWAKNIQYF.

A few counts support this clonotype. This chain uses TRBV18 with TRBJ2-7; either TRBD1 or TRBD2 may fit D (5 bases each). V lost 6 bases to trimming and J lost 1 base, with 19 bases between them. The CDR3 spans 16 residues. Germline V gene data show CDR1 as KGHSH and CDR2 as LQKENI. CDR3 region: CASSLGVGVASYEQYF. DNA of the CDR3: TGTGCCAGCTCCCTAGGGGTGGGAGTGGCATCCTACGAGCAGTACTTC.

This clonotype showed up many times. CDR3 sequence: CASSIQTGDYTF. The DNA of the CDR3 is TGTGCCAGCAGTATCCAGACAGGGGACTACACCTTC. J is TRBJ1-2 and V is TRBV28; TRBD1 matches at 8 bases. The V gene's germline CDR1 is MDHEN and CDR2 SYDVKM. V shed 5 bases, J shed 10 bases, and the junction held 6 bases outside the gene matches. The CDR3 extends over 12 amino acids.

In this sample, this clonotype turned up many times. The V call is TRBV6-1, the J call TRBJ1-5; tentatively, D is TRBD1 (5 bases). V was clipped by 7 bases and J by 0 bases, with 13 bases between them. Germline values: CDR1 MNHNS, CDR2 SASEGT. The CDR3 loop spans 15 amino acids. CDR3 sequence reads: CASNRGGSSNQPQHF. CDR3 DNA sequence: TGTGCCAGCAATCGGGGGGGAAGTAGCAATCAGCCCCAGCATTTT.

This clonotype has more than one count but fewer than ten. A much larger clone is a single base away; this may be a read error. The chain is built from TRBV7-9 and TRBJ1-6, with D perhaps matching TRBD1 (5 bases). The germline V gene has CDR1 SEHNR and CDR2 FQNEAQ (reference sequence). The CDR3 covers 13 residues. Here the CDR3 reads CAISLTDDSPLHF. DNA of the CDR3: TGTGCCATCAGCTTGACAGACGATTCACCCCTCCACTTT.

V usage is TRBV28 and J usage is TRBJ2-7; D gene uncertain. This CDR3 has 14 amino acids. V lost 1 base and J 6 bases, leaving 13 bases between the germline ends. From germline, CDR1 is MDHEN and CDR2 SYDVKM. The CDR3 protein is CASSLSSLRVEQYF. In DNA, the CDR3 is TGTGCCAGCAGTTTATCCTCCCTACGAGTCGAGCAGTACTTC.